The present T cell receptor (beta chain) was sequenced within a study of PD-L1 blockade in urothelial cancer. Study observations and caveats: Lower than median blood TCR clonality before treatment predicted better survival.

About this clone itself: Its antigen is not known.

V lost 7 bases, J lost 1 base, and 13 bases lay in between. The CDR3 has 14 amino acids. Germline assignment: CDR1 MNHNS and CDR2 SASEGT. As for time point: peripheral blood 6 weeks after treatment start. Sequencing was performed with immunoSEQ multiplex PCR; in TCRdb, only in-frame clones are kept and a portion is missing. The data hold some 48,000 clones, with about 86% observed a single time. This receptor was identified in a man between 60 and 75 years old with urothelial cancer. Sequenced material: PBMCs, taken around atezolizumab (anti-PD-L1) treatment. The chain has TRBV6-1 and TRBJ1-1; no reliable D call. CDR3 residues: CASIPWEWNTEAFF. The CDR3 DNA sequence: TGTGCCAGCATCCCGTGGGAGTGGAACACTGAAGCTTTCTTT.